The 8 T cell receptor beta chains below were found in one sample sequenced in a study of tumor-infiltrating lymphocytes in oesophageal squamous cell carcinoma. Each CDR3 protein is one row after TCRdb ran MiXCR on the PCR reads. The table lists 20,000 to 25,000 distinct CDR3 sequences, 35% to 45% of them singletons. Sequenced material: esophageal tumor tissue. The receptor set was obtained from a male donor with esophageal squamous cell carcinoma.

The chain uses TRBV7-8 and TRBJ2-3; 12 nucleotides match TRBD2. The CDR3 sequence is 17 residues long. Trimming at V came to 3 bases and at J to 3 bases, leaving 7 bases not matched to a gene. Germline values: CDR1 SGHVS, CDR2 FQNEAQ. In DNA form, the CDR3 reads TGTGCCAGCAGCTTCAACTTTGGACTAGCGGGGACAGATACGCAGTATTTT. Its protein product is CASSFNFGLAGTDTQYF.

The rearrangement joins TRBV7-4 to TRBJ2-1; TRBD1 matches 9 bases. The J call may be incorrect, as the DNA end agrees better with TRBJ2-2. Germline V gene sequence: CDR1 SGHVT, CDR2 SQSDAQ. This CDR3 has 15 residues. The CDR3 is CASSLGTGADGELFF. In DNA form, the CDR3 reads TGTGCCAGCAGCTTAGGGACAGGGGCGGACGGGGAGCTGTTTTTT.

This clonotype has ten or more counts. The gene calls are TRBV24-1 and TRBJ2-3, with 9 nucleotides matching TRBD2. The CDR3 extends over 16 amino acids. Germline V gene sequence: CDR1 KGHDR, CDR2 SFDVKD. J gave up 2 bases and V 6 bases, and 8 bases lay outside the gene matches. Here the CDR3 DNA reads TGTGCCACCAGTTTCGGGACTAGCTGGGACACAGATACGCAGTATTTT. Translated: CATSFGTSWDTDTQYF.

This clonotype was observed a single time. In DNA, the CDR3 is TGTGCCAGCAGCTTAGGGTTGGGTATAGGGCTGTTTTTT. It yields the protein CASSLGLGIGLFF. The chain combines TRBV7-2 with TRBJ2-2, with no clear D. The CDR3 is made up of 13 amino acids. Germline CDR1 is SGHTA and CDR2 is FQGNSA. V was trimmed by 1 base and J by 13 bases, leaving 13 bases between them.

This clonotype was counted ten times or more. CDR3 amino acids: CASRPRDLSYEQYF. The CDR3 DNA sequence: TGTGCCAGCAGGCCACGGGACCTTTCCTACGAGCAGTACTTC. The chain joins TRBV6-1 to TRBJ2-7, with D perhaps matching TRBD1 or TRBD2 (5 bases each). Trimming shortened V by 6 bases and J by 1 base, and 13 bases separated the two germline ends. The germline V gene encodes CDR1 MNHNS and CDR2 SASEGT. CDR3 size: 14 residues.

This clonotype has only a few counts. Since no conserved phenylalanine or tryptophan closes the CDR3, a read error is the likely cause. The DNA is left out, because the CDR3 cannot be placed on it with certainty; the CDR3 is given as TCRdb lists it. V usage is TRBV7-6 and J usage is TRBJ2-5; the table assigns TRBD1, which was not confirmed against the DNA. The CDR3 has 15 amino acids, counting both end residues. Per germline, CDR1 SGHVS and CDR2 FNYEAQ. The CDR3 reads CASSPTGGYEQYFGN.

This clonotype was observed once. Since a much larger clone is just one base distant, this may be a read error. The rearrangement links TRBV27 to TRBJ2-2; D may be TRBD2 (6 bases). The CDR3 totals 14 residues. CDR1 MNHEY and CDR2 SMNVEV come from the germline V gene (reference sequence). CDR3 DNA: TGTGCCAGCAGTTTATCGAGGGGCGGAGGGGAGCTGATTTTT. Residues: CASSLSRGGGELIF.

In its sample, this clonotype was seen many times. In DNA form, the CDR3 reads TGCGCCAGCAGCTTGACAGCGGGGGTGGTCGGGGAGCTGTTTTTT. Translation: CASSLTAGVVGELFF. The chain combines TRBV5-1 with TRBJ2-2; 8 bases line up with TRBD2. After removal of 1 base from V and 7 bases from J, the junction contained 6 bases not matched to a gene. The germline gives CDR1 SGHRS, CDR2 YFSETQ. This CDR3 region has 15 residues.